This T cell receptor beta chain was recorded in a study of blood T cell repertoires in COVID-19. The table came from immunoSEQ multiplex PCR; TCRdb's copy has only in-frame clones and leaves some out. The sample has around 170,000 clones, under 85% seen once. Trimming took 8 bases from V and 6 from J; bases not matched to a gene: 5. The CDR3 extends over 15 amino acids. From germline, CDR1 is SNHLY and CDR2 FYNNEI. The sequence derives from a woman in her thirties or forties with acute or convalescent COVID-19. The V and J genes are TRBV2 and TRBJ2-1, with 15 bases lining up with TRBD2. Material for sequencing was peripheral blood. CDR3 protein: CASQGTSGGTNEQFF. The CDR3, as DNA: TGTGCCAGCCAGGGGACTAGCGGGGGGACCAATGAGCAGTTCTTC.